The 28 T cell receptor delta chains listed next were all sequenced from one sample in a study of delta chains in infants with herpesvirus infections. PBMC RNA was reverse transcribed using gamma-chain- and delta-chain-specific primers. TCRdb made new clone calls on the RT-PCR reads using CATT. The table shows about 1,300 delta-chain clones, with 33% occurring only once. The source material was peripheral blood, sampled at time point 2 of longitudinal follow-up. All receptors come from a human donor who was a Ugandan infant, either HIV-exposed or HIV-unexposed (not recorded which).

By frequency in the sample, this clone is medium-sized (0.01 to 0.1%). V gene TRDV1 combines with J gene TRDJ1; 10 nucleotides line up with TRDD3. Trimming cost V 6 bases and J 8 bases; bases outside gene matches: 36. CDR3 length: 23 amino acids. Looked up from germline, CDR1 is TSWWSYY and CDR2 is QGS. CDR3 DNA: TGTGCTCTTGGTCCAAAGGGAGTAAGCTTCCTACCAGGTATCTGGGGGATAAGTGGGAAACTCATCTTT. Its translation: CALGPKGVSFLPGIWGISGKLIF.

Regarding this clone: The protein TCRdb gives is from a much larger clone and does not agree with this DNA's translation at residue 16, likely a read error; the protein shown here comes from the DNA. The rearrangement uses TRDV1 and TRDJ1; 8 nucleotides line up with TRDD3. The CDR3 runs 21 residues. CDR1 and CDR2 from the germline V gene are TSWWSYY and QGS. J lost 3 bases, V lost 8 bases, and 29 bases had no gene match. The CDR3 nucleotides read TGTGCTCTTAGAACTAGCTCACTACTTTGGGGATACTTCCTGTACGCCGATAAACTCATCTTT. Its protein product is CALRTSSLLWGYFLYADKLIF.

Of note for this clone: This probably arose from a read error, given a far larger clone one base away. V gene TRDV3 combines with J gene TRDJ1, with 12 bases that match TRDD3. This CDR3 region has 20 residues. With V trimmed by 3 bases and J by 3 bases, 23 bases remained unmatched. Germline loops: CDR1 TVYSNPD, CDR2 GDNSRS (reference sequence). CDR3 DNA sequence: TGTGCCTTATCCTACGGGGGGTTACTGGGGGATACTTCGTACGCCGATAAACTCATCTTT. As protein: CALSYGGLLGDTSYADKLIF.

This clone was seen once. The amino acid sequence in TCRdb belongs to a much larger clone and departs from this DNA's translation at residue 12, likely a sequencing read error; the sequence shown is translated from the DNA. The CDR3 region has the DNA TGTGCTCTTGGGGGCGGTGTGGCTTCCAATAATTGCTGGGGGATCAGCGATAAACTCATCTTT. Translation: CALGGGVASNNCWGISDKLIF. The chain couples TRDV1 to TRDJ1; 9 bases are a match to TRDD3. The junction had 25 bases not matched to a gene; V was cut back by 4 bases and J by 4 bases. Germline lookup yields CDR1 TSWWSYY and CDR2 QGS. This CDR3 spans 21 amino acids.

This clone is labeled as large (0.1 to 1%). The CDR3 sequence is CASIPYGGYTDKLIF. DNA for the CDR3: TGTGCGAGCATTCCCTACGGGGGATACACCGATAAACTCATCTTT. A J gene of TRDJ1 was called, though the V gene was not; TRDD3, the table's D call, lacks a check against the DNA. This CDR3 has 15 residues.

J is TRDJ2 and V is TRDV3, with TRDD3 matching over 13 bases. V dropped 5 bases and J dropped 3; count of bases not matched to a gene: 15. The CDR3 consists of 18 residues. Germline values: CDR1 TVYSNPD, CDR2 GDNSRS (reference sequence). CDR3 protein: CATPTGGYAKIMTAQLFF. Here the CDR3 DNA reads TGTGCCACCCCTACTGGGGGATACGCGAAAATCATGACAGCACAACTCTTCTTT.

On this clone itself: This probably arose from a read error, given a far larger clone one base away. This chain connects TRDV1 to TRDJ1; tentative D call: TRDD2 (6 bases). This CDR3 has 22 residues. V was shortened by 3 bases and J by 1 base, with 33 bases between the two germline ends. CDR1 is TSWWSYY, CDR2 QGS, per germline. In DNA, the CDR3 is TGTGCTCTTGGGGACCATCTACCTCGAGTTCCTATGGTGATTTCGTGCACCGATAAACTCATCTTT. Residues: CALGDHLPRVPMVISCTDKLIF.

A word on this clone: This likely stems from a read error, as it lies one base from a far larger clone. V usage is TRDV3 and J usage is TRDJ1; weak D call: TRDD3 (6 bases). The CDR3 length is 15 residues. Germline loops: CDR1 TVYSNPD, CDR2 GDNSRS (reference sequence). Written as DNA, the CDR3 is TGTGCGGGGGGACTGCGACACAAAGGCATCGATAAACTCATCTTT. Translating gives CAGGLRHKGIDKLIF.

The V and J genes are TRDV1 and TRDJ1; D may be TRDD3 (5 bases). Germline V gene data show CDR1 as TSWWSYY and CDR2 as QGS. The CDR3 is made up of 16 amino acids. V lost 0 bases and J lost 1, with 12 bases in between. The CDR3 loop is CALGELALGLTDKLIF. CDR3 DNA sequence: TGTGCTCTTGGGGAACTAGCCCTGGGACTCACCGATAAACTCATCTTT.

On this clone: A far larger clone is only one base removed, so a read error is likely. The chain couples TRDV2 to TRDJ3; D is possibly TRDD2 or TRDD3 (5 bases each). The length of the CDR3 is 18 residues. The germline CDR1 and CDR2 sequences are GEAIGNYY and EKD. The CDR3: CACDTWAPYSWDTRQLFF. DNA for the CDR3: TGTGCCTGTGACACCTGGGCTCCCTACTCCTGGGACACCCGACAGCTGTTTTTC.

Turning to this clone: A far larger clone is one base from this, pointing to a likely read error. The V call is TRDV3, the J call TRDJ1; possible D gene TRDD3, 6 bases. Germline CDR1 reads TVYSNPD; CDR2 reads GDNSRS (reference sequence). The CDR3 is made up of 15 amino acids. The CDR3 spells CAGGLRHKDTDKLIF. For the CDR3, the DNA is TGTGCGGGGGGACTGCGACACAAAGACACCGATAAACTCATCTTT.

About this clone itself: With a far larger clone one base away, a read error is the likely cause. This sample includes further DNA sequences coding for the same CDR3. The J gene is TRDJ1, the V gene TRDV3, with 10 bases that match TRDD3. The CDR3 extends over 10 amino acids. V lost 1 base to trimming and J lost 10 bases; unmatched junction nucleotides: 0. Germline-derived CDR1 and CDR2 are TVYSNPD and GDNSRS (reference sequence). The DNA for the CDR3 is TGTGCCTTTAACTGGGGGATACTCATCTTT. This gives the protein CAFNWGILIF.

This clone is medium-sized by share. J is TRDJ1 and V is TRDV1, with D unresolved. Trimming cost V 0 bases and J 8 bases, with 10 bases left between them. The germline gives CDR1 TSWWSYY, CDR2 QGS. The CDR3 contains 13 residues. The CDR3, as DNA: TGTGCTCTTGGGGAACTAGGGGCCGGAAAACTCATCTTT. This sequence encodes CALGELGAGKLIF.

This clone is large within its sample. The rearrangement joins TRDV1 to TRDJ1, with 9 bases that match TRDD3. Germline values: CDR1 TSWWSYY, CDR2 QGS. The CDR3 loop spans 23 amino acids. The V and J ends lost 3 bases and 2 bases, in that order; junction bases with no gene match: 28. CDR3 residues: CALGDAPASLSHWWGITTDKLIF. In nucleotides, the CDR3 is TGTGCTCTTGGGGATGCCCCCGCATCTTTATCACACTGGTGGGGGATAACGACCGATAAACTCATCTTT.

This clone was counted between two and nine times. CDR3 in DNA: TGTGCTCTTGGGGGGCTCCTAGGACCGACATACTGGGGGATAAACTCTGCAGCACAACTCTTCTTT. It encodes CALGGLLGPTYWGINSAAQLFF. The V and J genes are TRDV1 and TRDJ2; 11 bases line up with TRDD3. Germline V gives CDR1 TSWWSYY, CDR2 QGS. This CDR3 has 22 residues. With V trimmed by 4 bases and J by 6 bases, 25 bases remained unmatched.

The J gene is TRDJ2, the V gene TRDV1; weak D call: TRDD2 (6 bases). The CDR3 sequence is 15 residues long. Trimming took off 3 bases at V and 6 bases at J, with 14 bases between the two ends. Per the germline V gene, CDR1 is TSWWSYY and CDR2 is QGS. The CDR3 coding sequence is TGTGCTCTTGGGGACGTCTGCCCTTCCGCAGCACAACTCTTCTTT. It encodes CALGDVCPSAAQLFF.

About this clone itself: This could be a read error, since a much larger clone is one nucleotide away. This chain connects TRDV1 to TRDJ1; TRDD3 aligns across 10 bases. The germline CDR1 and CDR2 sequences are TSWWSYY and QGS. The CDR3 sequence is 18 residues long. The CDR3 sequence: CALGERWYYWGITDKPIF. In DNA, the CDR3 is TGTGCTCTTGGGGAACGATGGTACTACTGGGGGATCACCGATAAACCCATCTTT.

As concerns this clone: A far larger clone lies a single base away; this is likely a read error. The CDR3 nucleotides read TGTGCTTATAGTGAGGTAGTGCCCCGGGGGATACTAGGGGACACCGATAAACTCATCTTT. It specifies CAYSEVVPRGILGDTDKLIF. This sequence joins TRAV38-2/DV8 and TRDJ1; TRDD3 matches at 9 bases. CDR1 is TSESDYY, CDR2 QEAYKQQN, per germline. J was trimmed by 0 bases and V by 5 bases; bases with no gene match: 20. The CDR3 consists of 20 residues.

A note on this clone: TCRdb has a much larger clone's protein, which differs at residue 11 from the translation of this DNA, likely because of a read error; what is shown is the protein translated from the DNA. The chain links TRDV1 to TRDJ1, with 8 positions matching TRDD3. The CDR3 runs 21 residues. V shed 1 base, J shed 2 bases, and the junction held 21 bases outside the gene matches. Germline V gives CDR1 TSWWSYY, CDR2 QGS. The CDR3 here is CALGEPFRGIRGPGVTDKLIF. The CDR3 nucleotides are TGTGCTCTTGGGGAACCCTTCCGGGGGATAAGGGGCCCAGGGGTGACCGATAAACTCATCTTT.

On this clone itself: This likely stems from a read error, as it lies one base from a far larger clone. This chain links TRDV1 with TRDJ1; 8 bases match TRDD2. Germline CDR1 and CDR2: TSWWSYY and QGS. The CDR3 length is 25 residues. Trimming cost V 6 bases and J 0 bases; bases outside gene matches: 36. In DNA form, the CDR3 reads TGTGCTCTTGGCCTACCGTCTGAACTTCCTACTCTTGGCTGGGAGATAGTTTCGAACACCGATAAACTCATCTTT. This codes for CALGLPSELPTLGWEIVSNTDKLIF.

This clone was seen only a few times. The CDR3 region has the DNA TGTGCCTGTGACACTGGGGGCCCTAGCTCCTGGGACACCCGACAGATGTTTTTC. Translating gives CACDTGGPSSWDTRQMFF. V usage is TRDV2 and J usage is TRDJ3; a weak D match, TRDD3 (6 bases). The germline V gene encodes CDR1 GEAIGNYY and CDR2 EKD. V was cut by 1 base and J by 0 bases, with 12 bases left in between. The CDR3 is made up of 18 amino acids.

This clone was seen only a few times. The chain combines TRDV1 with TRDJ1; 8 positions match TRDD3. CDR3 length equals 16 residues. Trimming took 7 bases from V and 8 from J; bases not matched to a gene: 18. From germline, CDR1 is TSWWSYY and CDR2 QGS. This CDR3 is CALEDPSEWGIKKLIF. The CDR3 DNA reads as TGTGCTCTTGAGGATCCGAGTGAGTGGGGGATTAAGAAACTCATCTTT.

A note on this clone: A read error may explain this, as a much larger clone is one base away. The gene calls are TRDV1 and TRDJ1, with TRDD3 matching 12 bases. The CDR3 has 23 residues. Germline V gene lookup returns CDR1 TSWWSYY and CDR2 QGS. The V and J ends lost 1 base and 8 bases, in that order; junction bases with no gene match: 29. As DNA, the CDR3 is TGTGCTCTTGGGGAACATCTGGTCCTCGCCTGGGTGCTGGGGGATACGGAGGGAGGGAAACTCATCTTT. This translates into CALGEHLVLAWVLGDTEGGKLIF.

V usage is TRDV1 and J usage is TRDJ1; the match to TRDD3 covers 13 bases. Germline assignment: CDR1 TSWWSYY and CDR2 QGS. Trimming cost V 3 bases and J 3 bases; bases outside gene matches: 16. The CDR3 totals 20 residues. CDR3 nucleotides: TGTGCTCTTGGGGACCCTTCCTTCAGAACGACTGGGGGATACGCCGATAAACTCATCTTT. This encodes CALGDPSFRTTGGYADKLIF.

This clone rates as hyperexpanded (1% or more). This sample also contains other DNA sequences that code for the same CDR3. The rearrangement joins TRAV38-2/DV8 to TRDJ1, with 11 nucleotides matching TRDD3. V lost 5 bases and J lost 0; bases outside the gene matches: 18. Germline V CDR1 and CDR2: TSESDYY, QEAYKQQN. This CDR3 region has 20 residues. DNA of the CDR3: TGTGCTTATAGTGAGGTAGTGCCCTGGGGGATACTAGGGGACACCGATAAACTCATCTTT. Its translation: CAYSEVVPWGILGDTDKLIF.

The V gene is TRDV1, the J gene TRDJ1; a possible D gene is TRDD3 (7 bases). The length of the CDR3 is 17 residues. Per the germline V gene, CDR1 is TSWWSYY and CDR2 is QGS. Trimming removed 2 bases at V and 3 bases at J, with 19 bases between. The CDR3 region is CALGELWWGTFPDKLIF. The CDR3 DNA sequence: TGTGCTCTTGGGGAATTGTGGTGGGGGACCTTCCCCGATAAACTCATCTTT.

Comments on this clone: Just one base apart from a much larger clone, this may be a read error. V is TRDV2 and J is TRDJ3; 9 bases map to TRDD3. CDR1 is GEAIGNYY and CDR2 is EKD in the germline V gene. The CDR3 extends over 20 amino acids. The CDR3 protein is CACDTPTGGPRDWDARQMFF. CDR3 nucleotide sequence: TGTGCCTGTGACACCCCTACTGGGGGACCTCGCGACTGGGACGCCCGACAGATGTTTTTC.

This clone was seen just once. It differs at one base from a far larger clone, so likely a read error. This chain joins TRDV1 and TRDJ1; 7 bases are shared with TRDD3. The CDR3 is 16 residues long. Looked up from germline, CDR1 is TSWWSYY and CDR2 is QGS. For the CDR3, the DNA is TGTGCTCTTGGGGAGACCCTAGACTGGGGAGTCGATAAACACATCTTT. Translation: CALGETLDWGVDKHIF.